The 21 T cell receptor beta chains below come from one sample, sequenced in a study of tumor and adjacent non-tumor tissue in lung cancer. The library came from three nested PCR rounds adapted from ARM-PCR protocols. TCRdb ran MiXCR on the multiplex PCR reads and lists one entry per CDR3 protein. The sample includes 75,000 to 100,000 distinct CDR3 sequences, about 66% of them seen just once. No cell sorting was done before RNA was extracted from the tissue. The sequencing sample was made of lung tumor tissue. The source is a man aged 55 to 70 with non-small cell lung cancer.

With regard to this clonotype: A much larger clone lies one base from this, so it may be a read error. V gene TRBV20-1 combines with J gene TRBJ2-3; TRBD2 aligns across 8 bases. J lost 5 bases, V lost 4 bases, and 8 bases had no gene match. CDR1 and CDR2 (germline): DFQATT, SNEGSKA (reference sequence). The CDR3 covers 14 residues. CDR3 DNA sequence: TGCAGTGCTACCGGGAGGGGGTCGAAAGATACGCAGTATTTT. It is translated as CSATGRGSKDTQYF.

Regarding this clonotype: The junction differs from germline at one of its ends, possibly a read error. V is TRBV12-3 or TRBV12-4 and J is TRBJ1-2; 8 nucleotides line up with TRBD1. This CDR3 comprises 14 residues. The CDR3 coding sequence is TGTGTCAGCAGACAGGGGACAGTTAACTATGGCTACACCTTC. It codes for CVSRQGTVNYGYTF.

About this clonotype: With a much larger clone just one base away, this may be a read error. Given the absence of the conserved phenylalanine or tryptophan at the CDR3 end, a read error is likely. This chain connects TRBV12-3 or TRBV12-4 to TRBJ2-1, with 9 bases that match TRBD1. CDR3 size: 14 residues. The V and J ends lost 6 bases and 6 bases, in that order; junction bases with no gene match: 6. The CDR3 coding sequence is TGTGCCAGCAGCGCGACAGGGGGGGGCAATGAGCAGTTCATC. It encodes CASSATGGGNEQFI.

Points on this clonotype: Since no conserved phenylalanine or tryptophan closes the CDR3, a read error is the likely cause. V usage is TRBV11-1 and J usage is TRBJ1-2, with TRBD1 matching 12 bases. CDR1 is SGHAT, CDR2 FQDESV, per germline (reference sequence). V shed 5 bases, J shed 4 bases, and the junction held 11 bases outside the gene matches. The CDR3 runs to 17 residues. The chain's CDR3 is CASSAGTGGPEGYGYTL. The DNA for the CDR3 is TGTGCCAGCAGCGCCGGGACAGGGGGCCCGGAGGGCTATGGCTACACCCTC.

Comments on this clonotype: Sequence at one end of the junction differs from germline and may be a read error. This rearrangement joins TRBV12-3 or TRBV12-4 to TRBJ2-2, with D possibly matching TRBD1 (6 bases). The CDR3 has 15 amino acids. The CDR3 protein is CASSTVQGGTGKLFF. In nucleotides, the CDR3 is TGTGCCAGCAGTACAGTACAGGGTGGCACCGGGAAGCTGTTCTTT.

The sample holds one count of this clonotype. The V call is TRBV6-2 or TRBV6-3, the J call TRBJ1-2; 7 bases map to TRBD1. Germline CDR1 and CDR2: MNHEY and SVGEGT. The trim removed 6 bases at V and 7 bases at J, leaving 11 bases unmatched. The CDR3 consists of 14 residues. CDR3: CASRLEDRKAGYTF. The CDR3 nucleotides are TGTGCCAGCAGACTAGAGGACAGGAAGGCTGGCTACACCTTC.

J is TRBJ1-6 and V is TRBV28; a weak D match, TRBD1 (5 bases). There are 18 residues in the CDR3. With 1 base removed from V and 0 bases from J, the gap between germline ends came to 13 bases. Germline-derived CDR1 and CDR2 are MDHEN and SYDVKM. The CDR3: CASSLFTGQSSYNSPLHF. The CDR3 bases are TGTGCCAGCAGTTTATTTACAGGCCAAAGCTCCTATAATTCACCCCTCCACTTT. Together with reference TRBV28 and TRBJ1-6, the CDR3 gives the full variable domain: DVKVTQSSRYLVKRTGEKVFLECVQDMDHENMFWYRQDPGLGLRLIYFSYDVKMKEKGDIPEGYSVSREKKERFSLILESASTNQTSMYLCASSLFTGQSSYNSPLHFGNGTRLTVT.

On this clonotype itself: A much larger clone lies a single base off, so this may be a read error. This chain uses TRBV20-1 with TRBJ1-5; a possible D gene is TRBD1 (5 bases). Germline V lookup: CDR1 DFQATT, CDR2 SNEGSKA (reference sequence). Trimming left V 2 bases short and J 7 bases short, with 15 bases between. The CDR3 is 14 amino acids. The CDR3 DNA reads as TGCAGTGCTAGACCGGGACCGGGTAACCAGCCCCAGCATTTT. Amino acids: CSARPGPGNQPQHF.

About this clonotype itself: It may be a read error: a sequence one base away is much more abundant. CDR3 region: CSARDVRGVATGQLFF. The CDR3 nucleotides read TGCAGTGCTAGAGATGTTCGGGGCGTCGCCACCGGGCAGCTGTTTTTT. This chain links TRBV20-1 with TRBJ2-2, with D perhaps matching TRBD1 or TRBD2 (5 bases each). Germline V lookup: CDR1 DFQATT, CDR2 SNEGSKA (reference sequence). This CDR3 is built from 16 residues.

This clonotype was observed many times. The chain recombines TRBV30 with TRBJ2-1, with D possibly TRBD1 on 5 matching bases. Trimming shortened V by 1 base and J by 10 bases, and 8 bases separated the two germline ends. Germline V gene lookup returns CDR1 GTSNPN and CDR2 SVGIG (reference sequence). This CDR3 has 11 residues. The CDR3: CAWSDRIEQFF. CDR3 nucleotide sequence: TGTGCCTGGAGTGACAGGATCGAGCAGTTCTTC.

As regards this clonotype: The junction shows a germline mismatch at one end, possibly a read error. V gene TRBV29-1 combines with J gene TRBJ2-1; 10 positions agree with TRBD1. The CDR3 is 13 residues long. CDR1 is SQVTM and CDR2 is ANQGSEA in the germline V gene. The CDR3 sequence: CSVGTGGYNDQFF. The CDR3 DNA follows: TGCAGCGTTGGGACAGGGGGTTACAATGATCAGTTCTTC.

The CDR3 is CSVERVADEQFF. CDR3 coding DNA: TGCAGCGTTGAAAGAGTCGCCGATGAGCAGTTCTTC. V is TRBV29-1 and J is TRBJ2-1; D unclear. Trimming stripped 2 bases from V and 8 bases from J, with 10 bases between. The germline gives CDR1 SQVTM, CDR2 ANQGSEA. CDR3 length equals 12 residues.

This clonotype occurred many times. The chain carries TRBV4-1 and TRBJ2-2, with 7 bases fitting TRBD2. The CDR3 extends over 16 amino acids. CDR1 and CDR2 from the germline V gene are MGHRA and YSYEKL. After removal of 4 bases from V and 1 base from J, the junction contained 6 bases not matched to a gene. CDR3 sequence reads: CASSRAGAGNTGELFF. DNA of the CDR3: TGCGCCAGCAGCCGGGCGGGAGCGGGGAACACCGGGGAGCTGTTTTTT.

There are a few counts of this clonotype. This could be a read error, since a much larger clone is one nucleotide away. The V gene is TRBV10-3, the J gene TRBJ2-7; D ambiguous. CDR3 length equals 13 residues. Germline lookup yields CDR1 ENHRY and CDR2 SYGVKD. Trimming removed 4 bases at V and 6 bases at J, with 13 bases between. CDR3 in DNA: TGTGCCATCAGTGTGTCAACTTCTCGCGAGCAGTACTTC. This encodes CAISVSTSREQYF.

In its sample, this clonotype was seen a few times. A read error may account for a junction end that differs from germline. This rearrangement joins TRBV11-1 to TRBJ2-7, with D unresolved. CDR1 is SGHAT and CDR2 is FQDESV in the germline V gene (reference sequence). The CDR3 contains 14 residues. CDR3 DNA sequence: TGTGCCAGCGGCTTCCCCGGCGGCGTCTACGAGCAGTACTTC. Translating it yields CASGFPGGVYEQYF.

This clonotype came up many times. This chain uses TRBV10-1 with TRBJ2-2; D call uncertain. V lost 2 bases to trimming and J lost 0 bases, with 10 bases between them. Germline assignment: CDR1 WNHNN and CDR2 SYGVQD (reference sequence). The CDR3 is 16 amino acids. Here the CDR3 reads CASSEGGNANTGELFF. The DNA for the CDR3 is TGCGCCAGCAGTGAGGGTGGAAACGCGAACACCGGGGAGCTGTTTTTT.

A remark on this clonotype: This may stem from a read error, because a much larger clone lies one nucleotide away. The DNA for the CDR3 is TGTGCCAGCAGCTTGTTGGAGCCAAACACTGAAGCTTTCTTT. Translation: CASSLLEPNTEAFF. This chain connects TRBV5-4 to TRBJ1-1; D call uncertain. V was cut by 1 base and J by 2 bases, with 9 bases left in between. This CDR3 region has 14 residues. CDR1 and CDR2 (germline): SGHNT, YYREEE (reference sequence).

Concerning this clonotype: The conserved closing phenylalanine or tryptophan is absent in this CDR3, likely reflecting a read error. This chain connects TRBV20-1 to TRBJ1-2; D gene unclear. This CDR3 comprises 14 residues. Trimming pared 8 bases from V and 4 bases from J, leaving 20 bases between. Per the germline V gene, CDR1 is DFQATT and CDR2 is SNEGSKA (reference sequence). In nucleotides, the CDR3 is TGCAGTACTTCACCCCCCCAACAGTTCTATGGCTACACCTCC. Translation: CSTSPPQQFYGYTS.

V gene TRBV29-1 combines with J gene TRBJ1-5; perhaps TRBD1 as D (6 bases). V shed 4 bases and J shed 5 bases, with 18 bases lying between them. Germline V gene lookup returns CDR1 SQVTM and CDR2 ANQGSEA. The CDR3 totals 15 residues. The CDR3 is CSVAPPRKGDQPQHF. In DNA, the CDR3 is TGCAGCGTTGCCCCCCCAAGGAAGGGGGATCAGCCCCAGCATTTT.

Many counts were recorded for this clonotype. J is TRBJ2-5 and V is TRBV6-1; D is unclear. Trimming removed 1 base from V and 4 bases from J, with 7 bases in between. The CDR3 runs 13 residues. Germline V gene lookup returns CDR1 MNHNS and CDR2 SASEGT. The CDR3 nucleotides are TGTGCCAGCAGTGAAGACTGGGGAGAGACCCAGTACTTC. The encoded protein is CASSEDWGETQYF.

With regard to this clonotype: At one boundary the junction diverges from the germline segment, which might be a read error. The CDR3 nucleotides read TGTGGCAGCAGCAAGGCCCGTCAAGAGACCCAGTGCTTC. It is translated as CGSSKARQETQCF. The V call is TRBV7-2, the J call TRBJ2-5; unclear D gene. Germline assignment: CDR1 SGHTA and CDR2 FQGNSA. CDR3 length equals 13 residues.